These 15 T cell receptor beta chains originate from one sample sequenced in a study of blood T cell repertoires in COVID-19. Repertoires were generated with immunoSEQ multiplex PCR, while TCRdb's copy carries only in-frame clones and drops some. The repertoire consists of some 150,000 clones, with 87% occurring once and the leading ten covering 0.95%. The source material was peripheral blood. The receptor source for this set is a woman between 45 and 60 years old with acute or convalescent COVID-19.

The V call is TRBV7-2, the J call TRBJ2-7, with D possibly TRBD2 on 6 matching bases. Trimming left V 2 bases short and J 0 bases short, with 11 bases between. Germline loops: CDR1 SGHTA, CDR2 FQGNSA. This CDR3 contains 15 residues. In DNA, the CDR3 is TGTGCCAGCAGCTTATTGGCTAGCGTCTCCTACGAGCAGTACTTC. Protein sequence: CASSLLASVSYEQYF.

This clone showed up just once. The J gene is TRBJ1-1, the V gene TRBV29-1; 7 nucleotides align to TRBD1. The V segment lost 3 bases and the J segment 1 base; nucleotides outside the gene matches: 8. This CDR3 spans 15 amino acids. Germline CDR1 reads SQVTM; CDR2 reads ANQGSEA. The CDR3 region has the DNA TGCAGCGTTGATGACAAGACAGGGCCGAACACTGAAGCTTTCTTT. This gives the protein CSVDDKTGPNTEAFF.

The chain links TRBV5-1 to TRBJ2-1, with 7 bases matching TRBD2. CDR1 and CDR2 (germline): SGHRS, YFSETQ. The CDR3 is made up of 15 amino acids. With 5 bases clipped from V and 4 bases from J, the junction kept 9 bases outside the gene matches. The DNA of the CDR3 is TGCGCCAGCAGTCTAAGACTAGCAGAGTACAATGAGCAGTTCTTC. Its protein is CASSLRLAEYNEQFF.

V and J are TRBV11-2 and TRBJ1-2; TRBD1 matches 8 bases. This CDR3 is built from 14 residues. The germline V gene has CDR1 SGHAT and CDR2 FQNNGV. The V and J ends lost 5 bases and 6 bases, in that order; junction bases with no gene match: 8. The CDR3 DNA reads as TGTGCCAGCAGCGTCCCGGGGACAGGAAATGGCTACACCTTC. Translating it yields CASSVPGTGNGYTF.

The rearrangement uses TRBV10-3 and TRBJ1-5; TRBD1 is a possible D gene (6 bases). Per the germline V gene, CDR1 is ENHRY and CDR2 is SYGVKD. The V end was cut by 10 bases, the J end by 4 bases, with 14 bases between. This CDR3 is built from 13 residues. The DNA for the CDR3 is TGTGCCAGCGTCCAGGGACAAAATCAGCCCCAGCATTTT. Encoded protein: CASVQGQNQPQHF.

V is TRBV5-4 and J is TRBJ2-4, with a weak D call TRBD2 (6 bases). The germline V gene encodes CDR1 SGHNT and CDR2 YYREEE (reference sequence). The CDR3 sequence is 16 residues long. Deletions cut 0 bases from V and 0 bases from J, with 10 bases between. The CDR3 region has the DNA TGTGCCAGCAGCTTGGCCGTGGGGGGAGCCAAAAACATTCAGTACTTC. This gives the protein CASSLAVGGAKNIQYF. Based on the CDR3 plus reference TRBV5-4 and TRBJ2-4, the full variable domain is ETGVTQSPTHLIKTRGQQVTLRCSSQSGHNTVSWYQQALGQGPQFIFQYYREEENGRGNFPPRFSGLQFPNYSSELNVNALELDDSALYLCASSLAVGGAKNIQYFGAGTRLSVL.

The rearrangement links TRBV14 to TRBJ2-5, with 11 bases aligning to TRBD1. The J segment lost 5 bases and the V segment lost 3 bases, leaving 8 bases of the junction unmatched. Germline lookup yields CDR1 SGHDN and CDR2 FVKESK. This CDR3 has 16 residues. CDR3 loop: CASSHSRTGGGETQYF. The CDR3 nucleotides read TGTGCCAGCAGCCACTCTCGGACAGGGGGCGGGGAGACCCAGTACTTC.

The rearrangement joins TRBV29-1 to TRBJ1-5; D remains ambiguous. Trimming cost V 4 bases and J 3 bases, with 10 bases left between them. CDR3 length: 13 residues. Germline V gives CDR1 SQVTM, CDR2 ANQGSEA. The CDR3 here is CSVVFEDNQPQHF. As DNA, the CDR3 is TGCAGCGTTGTATTTGAGGACAATCAGCCCCAGCATTTT.

V is TRBV7-3 and J is TRBJ2-5; no clear D. V was pared by 5 bases and J by 2 bases, with 9 bases between. Germline V CDR1 and CDR2: SGHTA, FQGTGA. This CDR3 spans 13 amino acids. In nucleotides, the CDR3 is TGTGCCAGCAGCCAAGACTCTCAAGAGACCCAGTACTTC. This gives the protein CASSQDSQETQYF.

V is TRBV9 and J is TRBJ2-7; a weak D match, TRBD2 (6 bases). Per the germline V gene, CDR1 is SGDLS and CDR2 is YYNGEE. V lost 0 bases and J lost 2, with 12 bases in between. This CDR3 is built from 15 residues. CDR3 coding DNA: TGTGCCAGCAGCGTAGGCGCGGGGCCCCCCTACGAGCAGTACTTC. Its translation is CASSVGAGPPYEQYF.

The chain links TRBV6-6 to TRBJ2-7; D is ambiguous. CDR1 MNHNY and CDR2 SVGAGI come from the germline V gene (reference sequence). The CDR3 runs to 12 residues. The germline V and J ends were trimmed by 7 bases and 2 bases, with 9 bases remaining between them. CDR3 sequence (DNA): TGTGCCAGCAACGACTCTCCCTACGAGCAGTACTTC. Its translation: CASNDSPYEQYF.

This clone was seen just once. The chain carries TRBV28 and TRBJ1-3, with 9 bases matching TRBD1. J lost 2 bases, V lost 5 bases, and 7 bases had no gene match. CDR3 size: 16 residues. Germline V CDR1 and CDR2: MDHEN, SYDVKM. This CDR3 reads CASSETGGSAGNTIYF. The CDR3 nucleotides read TGTGCCAGCAGTGAAACAGGGGGCTCTGCTGGAAACACCATATATTTT.

The chain is built from TRBV7-9 and TRBJ2-7; possible D gene TRBD2, 5 bases. The V gene lost 1 base and the J gene lost 6 bases, with 10 bases spanning the gap. CDR3 size: 13 residues. Germline values: CDR1 SEHNR, CDR2 FQNEAQ (reference sequence). CDR3 amino acids: CASSLGAAGEQYF. CDR3 sequence (DNA): TGTGCCAGCAGCTTAGGGGCGGCGGGCGAGCAGTACTTC. Full variable domain (outside the CDR3, taken from reference TRBV7-9 and TRBJ2-7): DTGVSQNPRHKITKRGQNVTFRCDPISEHNRLYWYRQTLGQGPEFLTYFQNEAQLEKSRLLSDRFSAERPKGSFSTLEIQRTEQGDSAMYLCASSLGAAGEQYFGPGTRLTVT.

This sequence joins TRBV5-1 and TRBJ2-3; 7 bases match TRBD2. Germline V gene sequence: CDR1 SGHRS, CDR2 YFSETQ. The CDR3 totals 16 residues. V shed 3 bases, J shed 6 bases, and the junction held 13 bases outside the gene matches. The CDR3 region has the DNA TGCGCCAGCAGCTGGCGGAGGGAAGCGGGAACGGATACGCAGTATTTT. Encoded protein: CASSWRREAGTDTQYF.

The chain combines TRBV28 with TRBJ1-4; tentative D call: TRBD1 (5 bases). The CDR3 loop spans 15 amino acids. Deletions cut 5 bases from V and 0 bases from J, with 10 bases between. Germline V CDR1 and CDR2: MDHEN, SYDVKM. As DNA, the CDR3 is TGTGCCAGCAGTCTCACAGGAGCAACTAATGAAAAACTGTTTTTT. Protein sequence: CASSLTGATNEKLFF.